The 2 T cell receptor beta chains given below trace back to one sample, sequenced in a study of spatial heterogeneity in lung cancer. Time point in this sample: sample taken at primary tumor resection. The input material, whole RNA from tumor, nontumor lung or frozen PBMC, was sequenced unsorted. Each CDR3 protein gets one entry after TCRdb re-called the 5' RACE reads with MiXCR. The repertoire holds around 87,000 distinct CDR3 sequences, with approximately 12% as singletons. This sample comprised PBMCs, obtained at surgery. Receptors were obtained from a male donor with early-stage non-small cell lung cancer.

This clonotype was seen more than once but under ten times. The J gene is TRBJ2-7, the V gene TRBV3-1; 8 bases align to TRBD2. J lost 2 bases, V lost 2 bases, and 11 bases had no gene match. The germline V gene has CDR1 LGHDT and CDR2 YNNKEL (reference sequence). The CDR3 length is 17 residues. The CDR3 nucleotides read TGTGCCAGCAGCCAAACTCCGCCGACGGGACTAGCCTACGAGCAGTACTTC. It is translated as CASSQTPPTGLAYEQYF.

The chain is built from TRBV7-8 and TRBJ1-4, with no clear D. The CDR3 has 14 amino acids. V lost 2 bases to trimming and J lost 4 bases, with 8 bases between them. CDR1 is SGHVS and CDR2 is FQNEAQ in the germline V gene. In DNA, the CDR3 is TGTGCCAGCAGCTTATGGCAGTTTAATGAAAAACTGTTTTTT. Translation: CASSLWQFNEKLFF.